The source of this T cell receptor beta chain is a study of blood T cell repertoires in COVID-19. Study-wide background: COVID-19 samples, acute and convalescent, were from the United States, Italy and Spain. The cDNA or gDNA used as material had been derived from T cells, B-cell-depleted T cells, or PBMCs.

This clone was observed a handful of times. Per the study methods: Quantification of nucleated cells was approximated via reference gene primer amplification. Profiling relied on immunoSEQ multiplex PCR, and the TCRdb table lists in-frame clones only, not all of them. That table furnishes V, J and clone size, whereas the DNA furnished D and trimming. The sample has under 110,000 clones, 85% seen once. The CDR3 spans 14 residues. The V end lost 4 bases, the J end lost 5 bases, and 15 bases lay between the germline ends. The germline V gene encodes CDR1 SGHRS and CDR2 YFSETQ. Sequencing was carried out using peripheral blood. The chain recombines TRBV5-1 with TRBJ2-5; D call uncertain. This clonotype originated in a woman in her 70s with active or convalescent COVID-19. Written as DNA, the CDR3 is TGCGCCAGCAGCCTGGGGTCTGGCAGGGAGACCCAGTACTTC. Residues: CASSLGSGRETQYF.